One sample yielded the 20 T cell receptor beta chains listed below, sequenced in a study of T cells after posttransplantation cyclophosphamide. Here immunoSEQ multiplex PCR was the method, and the copy in TCRdb shows in-frame clones only, minus some. In the table there are 28,000 or so clones, about nine tenths of which are singletons. Sequencing was done on a sample of PBMCs. The receptors were gathered from a man in his fifties or sixties.

This clone has a single count. This chain uses TRBV29-1 with TRBJ1-5, with TRBD1 identical over 9 bases. J gave up 4 bases and V 6 bases, and 7 bases lay outside the gene matches. Looked up from germline, CDR1 is SQVTM and CDR2 is ANQGSEA. The CDR3 runs to 14 residues. The chain's CDR3 is CSVGTGRQNQPQHF. As DNA, the CDR3 is TGCAGCGTGGGGACAGGGCGACAGAATCAGCCCCAGCATTTT.

The rearrangement uses TRBV5-1 and TRBJ1-5, with 7 bases identical to TRBD1. Germline loops: CDR1 SGHRS, CDR2 YFSETQ. This CDR3 region has 15 residues. V lost 0 bases and J lost 3; bases outside the gene matches: 3. The CDR3 DNA sequence: TGCGCCAGCAGCTTGGGGGACAGCTTCAATCAGCCCCAGCATTTT. Its protein is CASSLGDSFNQPQHF.

The V gene is TRBV7-2, the J gene TRBJ2-7; 10 bases agree with TRBD1. Germline loops: CDR1 SGHTA, CDR2 FQGNSA. Losses at the gene ends were 4 bases for V and 3 bases for J; bases not matched to a gene: 0. This CDR3 is built from 13 residues. The CDR3 spells CASSWTGGYEQYF. The DNA for the CDR3 is TGTGCCAGCAGCTGGACAGGGGGCTACGAGCAGTACTTC. The entire variable domain, with the rest obtained from reference TRBV7-2 and TRBJ2-7, is as follows: GAGVSQSPSNKVTEKGKDVELRCDPISGHTALYWYRQSLGQGLEFLIYFQGNSAPDKSGLPSDRFSAERTGGSVSTLTIQRTQQEDSAVYLCASSWTGGYEQYFGPGTRLTVT.

The genes are TRBV9 and TRBJ2-7; weak D call: TRBD1 (5 bases). The germline gives CDR1 SGDLS, CDR2 YYNGEE. The CDR3 has 17 amino acids. The ends were cut back, 2 bases at V and 4 bases at J, with 22 bases in the middle. CDR3 DNA: TGTGCCAGCAGCGTCAAACCTCAGACAGATTCTTATTACGAGCAGTACTTC. This translates into CASSVKPQTDSYYEQYF.

The V gene is TRBV7-2, the J gene TRBJ1-1; a weak D match, TRBD1 (5 bases). Germline V gene data show CDR1 as SGHTA and CDR2 as FQGNSA. This CDR3 is 15 amino acids long. Trimming left V 1 base short and J 1 base short, with 10 bases between. For the CDR3, the DNA is TGTGCCAGCAGCTTAGAGGGGCGAGGGAACACTGAAGCTTTCTTT. Its translation: CASSLEGRGNTEAFF.

As regards this clone: The sample has other DNA sequences that encode this CDR3 too. The chain combines TRBV4-2 with TRBJ2-7; possible D gene TRBD2, 6 bases. Per germline, CDR1 LGHNA and CDR2 YNFKEQ. The CDR3 runs to 15 residues. V was trimmed by 0 bases and J by 4 bases, leaving 13 bases between them. The CDR3 spells CASSQEGSGTYEQYF. The DNA of the CDR3 is TGTGCCAGCAGCCAAGAAGGTAGCGGAACTTACGAGCAGTACTTC.

A word on this clone: Mismatch with germline at one junction end may stem from a read error. The chain links TRBV30 to TRBJ1-2, with D tentatively TRBD1 (5 bases). The CDR3 is made up of 12 amino acids. Germline CDR1 reads GTSNPN; CDR2 reads SVGIG (reference sequence). The CDR3 region is CAWSPGNSGYTF. CDR3 coding DNA: TGTGCCTGGAGCCCAGGGAACTCTGGCTACACCTTC.

This chain joins TRBV7-8 and TRBJ1-5; D might be TRBD1 (5 bases). With 5 bases removed from V and 6 bases from J, the gap between germline ends came to 23 bases. In germline, CDR1 is SGHVS, CDR2 FQNEAQ. CDR3 size: 17 residues. This CDR3 is CASSPTERGSRGQPQHF. CDR3 nucleotide sequence: TGTGCCAGCAGCCCGACCGAAAGGGGTAGTAGAGGTCAGCCCCAGCATTTT. Full variable domain (remainder filled in from reference TRBV7-8 and TRBJ1-5): GAGVSQSPRYKVAKRGQDVALRCDPISGHVSLFWYQQALGQGPEFLTYFQNEAQLDKSGLPSDRFFAERPEGSVSTLKIQRTQQEDSAVYLCASSPTERGSRGQPQHFGDGTRLSIL.

The chain couples TRBV11-1 to TRBJ1-1; TRBD1 might be the D (5 bases). The V end was cut by 2 bases, the J end by 3 bases, with 10 bases between. There are 14 residues in the CDR3. Germline V gives CDR1 SGHAT, CDR2 FQDESV (reference sequence). The CDR3 bases are TGTGCCAGCAGCTTACAGGGAGGGCACACTGAAGCTTTCTTT. Its translation is CASSLQGGHTEAFF. Complete variable domain (other parts from reference TRBV11-1 and TRBJ1-1): EAEVAQSPRYKITEKSQAVAFWCDPISGHATLYWYRQILGQGPELLVQFQDESVVDDSQLPKDRFSAERLKGVDSTLKIQPAELGDSAMYLCASSLQGGHTEAFFGQGTRLTVV.

This clone appeared a single time. The chain is built from TRBV19 and TRBJ1-2; the D is unclear. This CDR3 spans 11 amino acids. V gave up 9 bases and J gave up 1 base, with 6 bases separating them. Germline loops: CDR1 LNHDA, CDR2 SQIVND (reference sequence). CDR3 sequence: CASYFNYGYTF. The CDR3 DNA follows: TGTGCCAGCTATTTTAACTATGGCTACACCTTC. Combining the CDR3 with reference TRBV19 and TRBJ1-2 gives the whole variable domain DGGITQSPKYLFRKEGQNVTLSCEQNLNHDAMYWYRQDPGQGLRLIYYSQIVNDFQKGDIAEGYSVSREKKESFPLTVTSAQKNPTAFYLCASYFNYGYTFGSGTRLTVV.

Remarks on this clone: Other DNA sequences in this sample translate to the same CDR3. The V and J genes are TRBV2 and TRBJ1-2; the D gene is possibly TRBD1 (6 bases). The CDR3 is made up of 13 amino acids. Trimming removed 6 bases at V and 2 bases at J, with 10 bases between. Germline CDR1 reads SNHLY; CDR2 reads FYNNEI. CDR3 amino acids: CASSRDTNYGYTF. The CDR3, as DNA: TGTGCCAGCAGCCGGGACACAAACTATGGCTACACCTTC.

This clone was detected a few times. The chain carries TRBV2 and TRBJ1-5; maybe TRBD1 (5 bases). V lost 3 bases and J lost 5, with 20 bases in between. The CDR3 is 17 residues long. Germline-derived CDR1 and CDR2 are SNHLY and FYNNEI. In DNA, the CDR3 is TGTGCCAGCAGTGATAAAGGGGCAGGAACTGGATATCAGCCCCAGCATTTT. This codes for CASSDKGAGTGYQPQHF. The variable domain in full, completed from reference TRBV2 and TRBJ1-5, reads EPEVTQTPSHQVTQMGQEVILRCVPISNHLYFYWYRQILGQKVEFLVSFYNNEISEKSEIFDDQFSVERPDGSNFTLKIRSTKLEDSAMYFCASSDKGAGTGYQPQHFGDGTRLSIL.

The chain combines TRBV28 with TRBJ1-5; D perhaps matches TRBD1 (5 bases). The ends were cut back, 10 bases at V and 3 bases at J, with 10 bases in the middle. This CDR3 comprises 12 residues. Germline V gene sequence: CDR1 MDHEN, CDR2 SYDVKM. Here the CDR3 DNA reads TGTGCCATTGACAGAGTCAATCAGCCCCAGCATTTT. This translates into CAIDRVNQPQHF.

The chain employs TRBV7-9 and TRBJ2-3, with TRBD2 identical over 7 bases. With V trimmed by 1 base and J by 4 bases, 2 bases remained unmatched. Germline values: CDR1 SEHNR, CDR2 FQNEAQ (reference sequence). There are 14 residues in the CDR3. The CDR3 spells CASSLVAGSDTQYF. CDR3 nucleotides: TGTGCCAGCAGCTTAGTAGCGGGCTCAGATACGCAGTATTTT.

The V call is TRBV5-1, the J call TRBJ1-1, with TRBD1 as a possible D gene (5 bases). Germline V gene sequence: CDR1 SGHRS, CDR2 YFSETQ. Trimming removed 0 bases at V and 1 base at J, with 7 bases between. This CDR3 is 14 amino acids long. Here the CDR3 DNA reads TGCGCCAGCAGCTTGGCCGGGGGGAACACTGAAGCTTTCTTT. It yields the protein CASSLAGGNTEAFF.

The chain uses TRBV28 and TRBJ2-2; TRBD1 matches at 8 bases. The CDR3 loop spans 17 amino acids. Trimming removed 1 base from V and 6 bases from J; junction bases left unmatched: 10. Germline loops: CDR1 MDHEN, CDR2 SYDVKM. This CDR3 is CASSLYTAGGSAGELFF. CDR3 sequence (DNA): TGTGCCAGCAGTTTATACACGGCAGGGGGCTCAGCCGGGGAGCTGTTTTTT.

The V call is TRBV7-2, the J call TRBJ2-7; 7 bases agree with TRBD1. Unmatched junction bases numbered 10, after V lost 3 bases and J lost 2 bases. The length of the CDR3 is 16 residues. Germline CDR1 SGHTA, CDR2 FQGNSA. The DNA for the CDR3 is TGTGCCAGCAGCTTTTACGGACGACAGGGAACCTACGAGCAGTACTTC. It is translated as CASSFYGRQGTYEQYF.

The chain is built from TRBV4-1 and TRBJ1-1; no reliable D call. V was pared by 1 base and J by 9 bases, with 18 bases between. CDR1 is MGHRA, CDR2 YSYEKL, per germline. The CDR3 runs to 15 residues. The CDR3 is CASSQGEAGKVKAFF. CDR3 in DNA: TGCGCCAGCAGCCAAGGGGAAGCGGGGAAAGTTAAAGCTTTCTTT.

This clone has just a few counts. The CDR3 DNA reads TGTGCCAGCACAAGGACAGACCTTACTGAGCAGTACTTC. Amino acids: CASTRTDLTEQYF. The chain employs TRBV6-6 and TRBJ2-7, with D perhaps TRBD1 (6 bases). Trimming removed 7 bases from V and 7 bases from J, with 17 bases in between. CDR1 MNHNY and CDR2 SVGAGI come from the germline V gene (reference sequence). The CDR3 loop spans 13 amino acids.

This sequence joins TRBV4-2 and TRBJ2-1; TRBD2 matches at 12 bases. From germline, CDR1 is LGHNA and CDR2 YNFKEQ. CDR3 length: 16 amino acids. J was trimmed by 8 bases and V by 0 bases; bases with no gene match: 5. This chain's CDR3 is CASSQELAGGLDEQFF. The CDR3, as DNA: TGTGCCAGCAGCCAAGAACTAGCGGGAGGATTGGATGAGCAGTTCTTC.